Listed below are T cell receptor beta chains from one sample, sequenced in a study of T cells after yellow fever vaccination. Via MiXCR, TCRdb re-called the 5' RACE reads, giving one row per CDR3 protein. The table lists 600,000 to 750,000 distinct CDR3 sequences, more than 9% of them singletons. Sample: PBMCs, taken on the day of the yellow fever booster vaccination. The source of these receptors is a man aged 30 to 39 who received the YFV17D yellow fever vaccine. Each CDR3 is given with its conserved first and last residue. The D gene is left open where the match is weak. The listing skips clone size in some rows; elsewhere it reads once, few, many or a size class.

v_call	clone_size	d_call	j_call	cdr3_nt	cdr3_aa
TRBV7-2	-	-	TRBJ2-7	TGTGCCAGCAGCAGAGGGCCGAGCTCCTACGAGCAGTACTTC	CASSRGPSSYEQYF
TRBV15	-	TRBD2	TRBJ2-1	TGTGCCACCAGCAGCTCCGGGACTAGCGGGAGAGACGAGCAGTTCTTC	CATSSSGTSGRDEQFF
TRBV29-1	few	TRBD2	TRBJ2-7	TGCAGCGGATTAGCGGGAGACTACGAGCAGTACTTC	CSGLAGDYEQYF
TRBV20-1	-	-	TRBJ2-1	TGCAGTGCCCCTGAGGGCCCGGGATCCTACAATGAGCAGTTCTTC	CSAPEGPGSYNEQFF
TRBV12-3/TRBV12-4	-	TRBD2	TRBJ2-6	TGTGCCAGCATCGCCGTAGGGCGGGGGTACTCTGGGGCCAACGTCCTGACTTTC	CASIAVGRGYSGANVLTF
TRBV6-5	many	-	TRBJ2-1	TGTGCCAGCAGTTACTCTGGACGACTGCTTAGCTCCTACAATGAGCAGTTCTTC	CASSYSGRLLSSYNEQFF
TRBV19	-	-	TRBJ1-1	TGTGCCAGTAGTATAAGGGGCCCTTTTGAAGCTTTCTTT	CASSIRGPFEAFF
TRBV12-3/TRBV12-4	-	-	TRBJ2-2	TGTGCCAGCAGTTCGCCCAGACAGTTTTTCGGGGAGCTGTTTTTT	CASSSPRQFFGELFF
TRBV6-5	few	-	TRBJ2-5	TGTGCCAGCAGTTTGGTAATGGGCCCTCAAGAGACCCAGTACTTC	CASSLVMGPQETQYF
TRBV10-3	few	TRBD2	TRBJ2-1	TGTGCCATCAGTGAGTCCCTAGCGGGAGGAAGCTTCAATGAGCAGTTCTTC	CAISESLAGGSFNEQFF
TRBV28	-	TRBD1	TRBJ2-3	TGTGCCAGCAGTCTCCGGGACAGGGCTGGGGCAGATACGCAGTATTTT	CASSLRDRAGADTQYF
TRBV2	-	-	TRBJ2-4	TGTGCCAGCAGTGAAGCCCGCCCCGAGGAGGGCATTCAGTACTTC	CASSEARPEEGIQYF
TRBV5-1	many	-	TRBJ2-7	TGCGCCAGCAGCTTGCCAGGGCGCCCGTCCTACGAGCAGTACTTC	CASSLPGRPSYEQYF
TRBV7-3	few	TRBD2	TRBJ2-2	TGTGCCAGCAGCTCTATACCCGGACTAGGACTCACCGGGGAGCTGTTTTTT	CASSSIPGLGLTGELFF
TRBV7-8	once	-	TRBJ2-7	TGTGCCAGCAGCTGGAGCTCCTACGAGCAGTACTTC	CASSWSSYEQYF
TRBV20-1	few	TRBD2	TRBJ2-3	TGCAGTGCTACCTCGACTAGCGGGAGGGCCGGGTATACGCAGTATTTT	CSATSTSGRAGYTQYF
TRBV30	few	TRBD1	TRBJ1-1	TGTGCCTGGAGTGGCAGACAGGGTCCCAACACTGAAGCTTTCTTT	CAWSGRQGPNTEAFF
TRBV7-2	-	TRBD2	TRBJ2-5	TGTGCCAGCAGCCTGACTAGCGGAGTCCAAGAGACCCAGTACTTC	CASSLTSGVQETQYF
TRBV7-9	-	-	TRBJ2-7	TGTGCCAGCAGCTTAGAGGGAAGGGCCGAGCAGTACTTC	CASSLEGRAEQYF
TRBV10-3	few	-	TRBJ1-4	TGTGCCATCAGGGGGGCAACTAATGAAAAACTGTTTTTT	CAIRGATNEKLFF
TRBV20-1	few	-	TRBJ2-2	TGCAGTGCTAGAGATCCCAACCACAGGGGAGGCACCGGGGAGCTGTTTTTT	CSARDPNHRGGTGELFF
TRBV12-3/TRBV12-4	few	-	TRBJ1-2	TGTGCCAGCAGTACTGAGAGCCCCTTGAACTATGGCTACACCTTC	CASSTESPLNYGYTF
TRBV5-6	few	-	TRBJ2-1	TGTGCCAGCTCGCGAGGGTCTGAGGCTGAGCAGTTCTTC	CASSRGSEAEQFF
TRBV6-5	-	-	TRBJ1-5	TGTGCCAGCAGGTACAGGGATGGTAGCAATCAGCCCCAGCATTTT	CASRYRDGSNQPQHF
TRBV20-1	-	-	TRBJ2-7	TGCAGTGCTATTCCCTACGAGCAGTACTTC	CSAIPYEQYF
TRBV7-2	few	TRBD1	TRBJ2-1	TGTGCCAGCAGCAACAGGGGCAACTCCTACAATGAGCAGTTCTTC	CASSNRGNSYNEQFF
TRBV30	-	-	TRBJ2-5	TGTGCCTGGAGTTTGCAAGAGACCCAGTACTTC	CAWSLQETQYF
TRBV7-2	few	TRBD2	TRBJ2-1	TGTGCCAGCAGCCCCCTTAGCGGGAGGGGTTACAATGAGCAGTTCTTC	CASSPLSGRGYNEQFF
TRBV19	-	-	TRBJ1-2	TGTGCCAGTGCGTGGACGAGCTATGGCTACACCTTC	CASAWTSYGYTF